Each of the 10 T cell receptor beta chains below was sequenced from the same sample in a study of cytomegalovirus exposure and HLA in healthy donors. Use of 60 Vbeta and 13 Jbeta primers characterized the PCR. TCRdb's table, derived via immunoSEQ multiplex PCR, lists solely in-frame clones and lacks some. The sample holds roughly 63,000 clones; roughly 80% are singletons and the top ten take less than 25%. Sequences were obtained from PBMCs. Source of these receptors: a woman aged 40-49 years in good health and CMV-seropositive.

The V and J genes are TRBV14 and TRBJ2-2, with 8 bases identical to TRBD2. Unmatched junction bases numbered 6, after V lost 4 bases and J lost 5 bases. Germline-derived CDR1 and CDR2 are SGHDN and FVKESK. This CDR3 contains 15 residues. CDR3 coding DNA: TGTGCCAGCAGCCTTAGCGGGGCGAGGACCGGGGAGCTGTTTTTT. Translating it yields CASSLSGARTGELFF.

The genes are TRBV5-6 and TRBJ2-1; 7 nucleotides agree with TRBD2. V lost 0 bases, J lost 7 bases, and 7 bases stayed unmatched. The CDR3 totals 15 residues. Germline assignment: CDR1 SGHDT and CDR2 YYEEEE. CDR3 in amino acids: CASSLEAGVANEQFF. The CDR3 region has the DNA TGTGCCAGCAGCTTGGAGGCGGGGGTAGCAAATGAGCAGTTCTTC.

The chain employs TRBV30 and TRBJ2-2, with D possibly being TRBD2 (6 bases). Germline CDR1 and CDR2: GTSNPN and SVGIG (reference sequence). Deletions cut 4 bases from V and 4 bases from J, with 19 bases between. The length of the CDR3 is 16 residues. CDR3 in amino acids: CAWTVPVRGATGELFF. The CDR3 nucleotides read TGTGCCTGGACAGTGCCCGTTCGCGGGGCCACCGGGGAGCTGTTTTTT.

The chain carries TRBV30 and TRBJ1-5; 9 bases agree with TRBD1. Trimming at V came to 3 bases and at J to 6 bases, leaving 9 bases not matched to a gene. This CDR3 is built from 15 residues. Looked up from germline, CDR1 is GTSNPN and CDR2 is SVGIG (reference sequence). The CDR3 loop is CAWSDRNRGLQPQHF. The CDR3 DNA sequence: TGTGCCTGGAGCGATCGTAACAGGGGGCTTCAGCCCCAGCATTTT.

This clone was found once. The genes are TRBV29-1 and TRBJ2-3; 8 bases match TRBD2. V lost 6 bases, J lost 4 bases, and 9 bases stayed unmatched. Per germline, CDR1 SQVTM and CDR2 ANQGSEA. The CDR3 loop spans 14 amino acids. CDR3 sequence reads: CSVDGPGGPDTQYF. CDR3 coding DNA: TGCAGCGTCGACGGGCCGGGAGGGCCAGATACGCAGTATTTT.

This clone was observed a few times. J is TRBJ1-4 and V is TRBV7-8, with 8 bases fitting TRBD1. This CDR3 has 15 amino acids. Unmatched junction bases numbered 10, after V lost 5 bases and J lost 8 bases. Looked up from germline, CDR1 is SGHVS and CDR2 is FQNEAQ. CDR3 sequence (DNA): TGTGCCAGCAGCCCCACCGGGACAGGTGGGGAAAAACTGTTTTTT. This gives the protein CASSPTGTGGEKLFF.

V and J are TRBV4-3 and TRBJ1-4, with D perhaps matching TRBD1 (5 bases). From germline, CDR1 is LGHNA and CDR2 YSLEER. The CDR3 runs 17 residues. The V and J ends lost 0 bases and 7 bases respectively, with 18 bases between them. The DNA for the CDR3 is TGCGCCAGCAGCCAAGAAGTCCAGGGCCTTAGGCGTGAAAAACTGTTTTTT. Amino acids: CASSQEVQGLRREKLFF.

The chain links TRBV19 to TRBJ2-4; D remains unclear. Per the germline V gene, CDR1 is LNHDA and CDR2 is SQIVND (reference sequence). The V and J ends lost 1 base and 6 bases respectively, with 4 bases between them. The CDR3 length is 12 residues. CDR3 sequence reads: CASSIGANIQYF. The CDR3, as DNA: TGTGCCAGTAGTATAGGGGCAAACATTCAGTACTTC.

CDR3 protein: CASSLRGFGDNEQFF. In nucleotides, the CDR3 is TGTGCCAGCAGCTTAAGAGGGTTTGGGGACAATGAGCAGTTCTTC. The gene calls are TRBV11-2 and TRBJ2-1; possible D gene TRBD2, 5 bases. The CDR3 consists of 15 residues. Trimming pared 2 bases from V and 5 bases from J, leaving 13 bases between. The germline gives CDR1 SGHAT, CDR2 FQNNGV.

The CDR3 nucleotides read TGTGCCAGCTCACATGATGCCGGGACTGGAGGGGTAAATGAGCAGTTCTTC. Translation: CASSHDAGTGGVNEQFF. The chain has TRBV18 and TRBJ2-1; tentatively, D is TRBD2 (6 bases). Germline V gives CDR1 KGHSH, CDR2 LQKENI. The CDR3 is 17 amino acids. V shed 4 bases and J shed 7 bases, with 23 bases lying between them. The full variable domain, completed using reference TRBV18 and TRBJ2-1, is NAGVMQNPRHLVRRRGQEARLRCSPMKGHSHVYWYRQLPEEGLKFMVYLQKENIIDESGMPKERFSAEFPKEGPSILRIQQVVRGDSAAYFCASSHDAGTGGVNEQFFGPGTRLTVL.